This is a list of T cell receptor beta chains from one sample in a study of T cells in Graves' hyperthyroidism and ophthalmopathy. Each CDR3 protein gets one entry after TCRdb re-called the multiplex PCR reads with MiXCR. The sample has roughly 100,000 distinct CDR3 sequences, approximately 42% seen once; the top ten hold roughly a tenth. What was sequenced was peripheral blood or thyroid tissue (not recorded which). These receptors all stem from a woman in her twenties or thirties with Graves' hyperthyroidism. Both conserved end residues are part of each CDR3. D genes are given only for firm matches. Not all rows give a size; the values are once, few, many and, for expanded clones, a class.

J: TRBJ2-7; V: TRBV6-1; size: many; D: .; CDR3: CASSAARTGYSYEQYF; DNA: TGTGCCAGCAGTGCCGCCCGGACCGGATACTCCTACGAGCAGTACTTC
J: TRBJ2-7; V: TRBV7-9; size: once; D: TRBD1; CDR3: CASRPVGTGADYEQYF; DNA: TGTGCCAGCAGACCCGTCGGGACAGGGGCAGACTACGAGCAGTACTTC
J: TRBJ1-2; V: TRBV11-2; size: many; D: .; CDR3: CASSLFQGYNYGYTF; DNA: TGTGCCAGCAGCTTATTTCAGGGTTACAACTATGGCTACACCTTC
J: TRBJ2-3; V: TRBV12-3/TRBV12-4; size: .; D: TRBD1; CDR3: CASGQEGFTDTRYF; DNA: TGTGCCAGTGGACAGGAAGGTTTCACAGATACGCGGTATTTT
J: TRBJ2-5; V: TRBV15; size: .; D: TRBD2; CDR3: CASSPVRASGIQETQYF; DNA: TGTGCCAGCTCACCGGTTAGGGCTAGCGGAATCCAAGAGACCCAGTACTTC
J: TRBJ1-5; V: TRBV10-3; size: .; D: TRBD1; CDR3: CAISESTGARGPQHF; DNA: TGTGCCATCAGTGAGTCGACAGGGGCGAGGGGGCCCCAGCATTTT
J: TRBJ1-5; V: TRBV15; size: many; D: TRBD1; CDR3: CATSRDGRDRGPQPQHF; DNA: TGTGCCACCAGCAGAGATGGCCGGGACAGGGGGCCTCAGCCCCAGCATTTT
J: TRBJ1-1; V: TRBV5-1; size: .; D: .; CDR3: CASSLEQANTEAFF; DNA: TGCGCCAGCAGCTTGGAACAGGCCAACACTGAAGCTTTCTTT
J: TRBJ2-2; V: TRBV15; size: many; D: TRBD1; CDR3: CATSTGTGIGELFF; DNA: TGTGCCACCAGTACCGGGACAGGGATCGGGGAGCTGTTTTTT
J: TRBJ2-7; V: TRBV7-9; size: .; D: TRBD1; CDR3: CASSTGTGVGEQYF; DNA: TGTGCCAGCAGCACCGGGACAGGGGTAGGCGAGCAGTACTTC
J: TRBJ1-6; V: TRBV4-2; size: many; D: TRBD1; CDR3: CASSRGQGSNSPLHF; DNA: TGTGCCAGCAGCCGAGGACAGGGTTCTAATTCACCCCTCCACTTT
J: TRBJ1-6; V: TRBV10-3; size: .; D: TRBD1; CDR3: CAINDRGSESPLHF; DNA: TGTGCCATCAACGACAGGGGGTCAGAGTCACCCCTCCACTTT
J: TRBJ2-3; V: TRBV5-4; size: many; D: .; CDR3: CATSTLEDTQYF; DNA: TGTGCCACTTCGACCCTTGAGGATACGCAGTATTTT
J: TRBJ2-6; V: TRBV10-3; size: .; D: TRBD1; CDR3: CAISHIIPGQAVSGANVLTF; DNA: TGTGCCATCAGCCATATCATTCCGGGACAGGCGGTATCTGGGGCCAACGTCCTGACTTTC
J: TRBJ1-2; V: TRBV5-1; size: many; D: .; CDR3: CASSLVNGAPDGYTF; DNA: TGCGCCAGCAGCTTGGTAAACGGAGCCCCCGATGGCTACACCTTC
J: TRBJ2-5; V: TRBV11-1; size: many; D: .; CDR3: CASSHDRGETQYF; DNA: TGTGCCAGCAGCCACGACCGCGGAGAGACCCAGTACTTC
J: TRBJ2-5; V: TRBV11-2; size: .; D: TRBD2; CDR3: CASRGTAGLAGKETQYF; DNA: TGTGCCAGCAGAGGGACCGCTGGACTAGCGGGAAAAGAGACCCAGTACTTC
J: TRBJ2-2; V: TRBV10-3; size: many; D: .; CDR3: CAISSGGTGELFF; DNA: TGTGCCATCAGCTCAGGAGGCACCGGGGAGCTGTTTTTT
J: TRBJ2-7; V: TRBV7-9; size: .; D: .; CDR3: CASSPPIGEQYF; DNA: TGTGCCAGCAGCCCTCCGATCGGCGAGCAGTACTTC
J: TRBJ2-7; V: TRBV15; size: .; D: .; CDR3: CATSRDGRGGTPYEQYF; DNA: TGTGCCACCAGCAGAGACGGCAGGGGCGGGACCCCCTACGAGCAGTACTTC
J: TRBJ1-2; V: TRBV7-9; size: many; D: TRBD1; CDR3: CASSFPGQGYGYTF; DNA: TGTGCCAGCAGTTTCCCGGGACAGGGGTATGGCTACACCTTC
J: TRBJ2-7; V: TRBV20-1; size: many; D: TRBD2; CDR3: CSARHGGLAGASYEQYF; DNA: TGCAGTGCTAGACACGGGGGCCTAGCGGGAGCCTCCTACGAGCAGTACTTC
J: TRBJ2-5; V: TRBV20-1; size: once; D: TRBD2; CDR3: CSARGVAGGPLGETQYF; DNA: TGCAGTGCTAGAGGGGTAGCGGGAGGGCCCTTGGGAGAGACCCAGTACTTC
J: TRBJ2-7; V: TRBV4-2; size: many; D: TRBD2; CDR3: CASSHGLDWDYEQYF; DNA: TGTGCCAGCAGCCACGGACTAGATTGGGACTACGAGCAGTACTTC
J: TRBJ1-5; V: TRBV12-3/TRBV12-4; size: .; D: .; CDR3: CATSDSSGTSGNQPQHF; DNA: TGTGCCACCAGTGATTCTTCCGGGACATCGGGCAATCAGCCCCAGCATTTT
J: TRBJ1-2; V: TRBV10-2; size: .; D: TRBD1; CDR3: CASLDRGYGYTF; DNA: TGCGCCAGCCTGGACAGGGGCTATGGCTATACCTTC
J: TRBJ2-2; V: TRBV20-1; size: .; D: TRBD2; CDR3: CSLASGSGEPFF; DNA: TGCAGCTTAGCTAGCGGTTCCGGGGAGCCGTTCTTT
J: TRBJ1-1; V: TRBV5-5; size: many; D: TRBD1; CDR3: CASSLRAGGKNTEAFF; DNA: TGTGCCAGCAGCTTAAGGGCAGGGGGCAAGAACACTGAAGCTTTCTTT
J: TRBJ1-4; V: TRBV2; size: many; D: .; CDR3: CASSSGREKLFF; DNA: TGTGCCAGCAGCTCCGGACGTGAAAAACTGTTTTTT
J: TRBJ2-7; V: TRBV13; size: .; D: TRBD2; CDR3: CASSPYRAGTSYEQYF; DNA: TGTGCCAGCAGCCCCTACCGAGCGGGAACAAGCTACGAGCAGTACTTC
J: TRBJ1-1; V: TRBV7-9; size: once; D: TRBD1; CDR3: CASSWPGGTEAFF; DNA: TGTGCCAGCAGCTGGCCAGGGGGCACTGAAGCTTTCTTT
J: TRBJ2-3; V: TRBV12-3/TRBV12-4; size: .; D: TRBD2; CDR3: CASSFEGLAGVSTDTQYF; DNA: TGTGCCAGCAGTTTTGAGGGACTAGCGGGAGTAAGCACAGATACGCAGTATTTT
J: TRBJ1-4; V: TRBV2; size: few; D: TRBD1; CDR3: CASSRDRGRDEKLFF; DNA: TGTGCCAGCAGCCGGGACAGGGGCAGAGATGAAAAACTGTTTTTT
J: TRBJ2-5; V: TRBV7-2; size: .; D: TRBD2; CDR3: CASSLPRWTSGEGETQYF; DNA: TGTGCCAGCAGCCTCCCCCGGTGGACTAGCGGGGAGGGGGAGACCCAGTACTTC
J: TRBJ1-1; V: TRBV12-3/TRBV12-4; size: .; D: .; CDR3: CASSLFTGIAGNTEAFF; DNA: TGTGCCAGCAGTTTGTTCACAGGGATCGCTGGAAACACTGAAGCTTTCTTT
J: TRBJ2-3; V: TRBV28; size: .; D: .; CDR3: CASGEGTTDTQYF; DNA: TGTGCCAGCGGAGAGGGTACCACAGATACGCAGTATTTT
J: TRBJ2-5; V: TRBV20-1; size: many; D: .; CDR3: CSARAAAEWGTQYF; DNA: TGCAGTGCAAGAGCGGCGGCTGAGTGGGGGACCCAGTACTTC